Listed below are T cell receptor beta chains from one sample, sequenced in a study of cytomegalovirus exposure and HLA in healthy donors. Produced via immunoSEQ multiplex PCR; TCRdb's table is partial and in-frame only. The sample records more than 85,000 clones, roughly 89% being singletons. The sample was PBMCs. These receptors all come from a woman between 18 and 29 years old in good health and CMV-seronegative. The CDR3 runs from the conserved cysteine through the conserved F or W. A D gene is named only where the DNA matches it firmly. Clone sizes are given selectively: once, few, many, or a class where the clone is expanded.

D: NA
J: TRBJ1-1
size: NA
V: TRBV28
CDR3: CASSYRYTEAFF
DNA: TGTGCCAGCAGTTACAGGTACACTGAAGCTTTCTTT

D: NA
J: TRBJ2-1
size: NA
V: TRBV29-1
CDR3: CSVEPSSYNEQFF
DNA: TGCAGCGTTGAACCGAGCTCCTACAATGAGCAGTTCTTC

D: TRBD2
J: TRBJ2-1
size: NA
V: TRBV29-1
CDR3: CSVPSAGGGNEQFF
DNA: TGCAGCGTTCCCTCCGCGGGGGGAGGGAATGAGCAGTTCTTC

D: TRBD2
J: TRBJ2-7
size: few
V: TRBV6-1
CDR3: CASSREGSGSYEQYF
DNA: TGTGCCAGCAGCCGGGAGGGTAGCGGGAGCTACGAGCAGTACTTC

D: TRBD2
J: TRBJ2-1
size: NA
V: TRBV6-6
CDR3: CASSTIAGGHNEQFF
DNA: TGTGCCAGCAGTACGATAGCGGGAGGCCACAATGAGCAGTTCTTC

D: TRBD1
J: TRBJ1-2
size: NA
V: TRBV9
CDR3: CASAGTGKDYGYTF
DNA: TGTGCCAGTGCCGGGACAGGGAAGGACTATGGCTACACCTTC

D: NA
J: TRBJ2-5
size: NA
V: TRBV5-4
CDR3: CASSSRARGETQYF
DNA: TGTGCCAGCAGCTCGCGGGCTCGCGGAGAGACCCAGTACTTC

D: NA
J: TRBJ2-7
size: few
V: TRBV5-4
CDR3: CASSLGLQGEQYF
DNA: TGTGCCAGCAGCTTGGGCTTACAGGGCGAGCAGTACTTC

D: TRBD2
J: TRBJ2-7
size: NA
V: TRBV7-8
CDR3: CASRATSGRAYEQYF
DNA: TGTGCCAGCAGGGCGACTAGCGGGAGGGCCTACGAGCAGTACTTC

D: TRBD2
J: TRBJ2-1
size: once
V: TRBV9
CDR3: CASSVDEGLLNEQFF
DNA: TGTGCCAGCAGCGTAGACGAGGGACTACTCAATGAGCAGTTCTTC

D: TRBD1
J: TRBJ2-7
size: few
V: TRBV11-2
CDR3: CASSLNLGQVSKGDYEQYF
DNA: TGTGCCAGCAGCTTAAACTTGGGACAGGTATCAAAGGGCGACTACGAGCAGTACTTC

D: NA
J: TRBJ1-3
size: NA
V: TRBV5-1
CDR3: CASSLAGISGNTIYF
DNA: TGCGCCAGCAGCTTGGCGGGGATCTCTGGAAACACCATATATTTT

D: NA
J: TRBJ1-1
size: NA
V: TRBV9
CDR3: CASSPGGQGMNTEAFF
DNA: TGTGCCAGCAGCCCCGGCGGTCAGGGTATGAACACTGAAGCTTTCTTT

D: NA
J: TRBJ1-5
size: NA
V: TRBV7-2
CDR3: CASSLDGPNQPQHF
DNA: TGTGCCAGCAGCTTAGATGGGCCAAATCAGCCCCAGCATTTT

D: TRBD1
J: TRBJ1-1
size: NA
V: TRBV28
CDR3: CASTPVGTGDTEAFF
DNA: TGTGCCAGCACTCCCGTCGGGACAGGGGACACTGAAGCTTTCTTT

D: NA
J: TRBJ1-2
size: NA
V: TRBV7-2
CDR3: CASSPPGGFNGYTF
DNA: TGTGCCAGCAGCCCGCCGGGAGGGTTTAATGGCTACACCTTC

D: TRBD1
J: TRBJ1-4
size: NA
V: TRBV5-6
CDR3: CASSSSGTGDEKLFF
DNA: TGTGCCAGCAGCTCATCCGGGACAGGGGATGAAAAACTGTTTTTT

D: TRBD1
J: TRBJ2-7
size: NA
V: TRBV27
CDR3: CASRKQGAVYEQYF
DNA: TGTGCCAGCAGGAAACAGGGGGCAGTCTACGAGCAGTACTTC

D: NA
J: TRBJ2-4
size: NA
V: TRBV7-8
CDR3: CASSSRPQGSTKNIQYF
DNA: TGTGCCAGCAGCTCCAGACCCCAGGGTTCTACCAAAAACATTCAGTACTTC

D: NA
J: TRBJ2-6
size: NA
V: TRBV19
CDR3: CASSVRGTPTVSGANVLTF
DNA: TGTGCCAGTAGTGTCAGGGGAACCCCCACAGTCTCTGGGGCCAACGTCCTGACTTTC

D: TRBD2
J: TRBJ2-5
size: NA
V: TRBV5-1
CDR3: CASSLVSGREETQYF
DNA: TGCGCCAGCAGCTTGGTTAGCGGGAGGGAAGAGACCCAGTACTTC

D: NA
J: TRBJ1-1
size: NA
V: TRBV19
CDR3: CASRRGGSVWSGEAFF
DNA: TGTGCCAGTAGGCGAGGGGGTAGCGTATGGTCTGGTGAAGCTTTCTTT

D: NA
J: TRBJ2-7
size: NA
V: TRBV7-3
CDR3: CASSFWRLTYEQYF
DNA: TGTGCCAGCAGCTTCTGGAGACTCACCTACGAGCAGTACTTC

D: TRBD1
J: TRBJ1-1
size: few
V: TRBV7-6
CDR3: CASRKQGAHTEAFF
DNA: TGTGCCAGCAGGAAACAGGGGGCGCACACTGAAGCTTTCTTT

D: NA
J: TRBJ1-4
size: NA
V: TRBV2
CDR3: CASSEAVQIMKKLFF
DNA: TGTGCCAGCAGTGAAGCGGTACAGATAATGAAAAAACTGTTTTTT

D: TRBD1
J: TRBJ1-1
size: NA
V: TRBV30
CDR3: CAWTGQGARNTEAFF
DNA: TGTGCCTGGACTGGACAGGGGGCGCGGAACACTGAAGCTTTCTTT

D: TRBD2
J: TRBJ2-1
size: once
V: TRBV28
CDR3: CASYTGLAENNEQFF
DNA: TGTGCCAGCTATACTGGACTAGCGGAAAACAATGAGCAGTTCTTC

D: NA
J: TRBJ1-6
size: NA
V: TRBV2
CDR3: CASSGFPGPLHF
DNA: TGTGCCAGCAGTGGCTTTCCGGGACCCCTCCACTTT

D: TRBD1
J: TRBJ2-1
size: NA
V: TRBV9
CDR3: CASSGTGSSYNEQFF
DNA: TGTGCCAGCAGCGGGACAGGGAGCTCCTACAATGAGCAGTTCTTC

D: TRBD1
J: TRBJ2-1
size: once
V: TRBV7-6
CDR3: CASSLDPGTGYNEQFF
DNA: TGTGCCAGCAGCTTAGACCCCGGGACAGGATACAATGAGCAGTTCTTC

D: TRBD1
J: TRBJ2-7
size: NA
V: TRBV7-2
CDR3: CASSSTYWTGAVYEQYF
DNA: TGTGCCAGCAGCTCAACATATTGGACAGGGGCGGTCTACGAGCAGTACTTC

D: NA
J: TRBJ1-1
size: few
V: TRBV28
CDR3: CASTQGRGTEAFF
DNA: TGTGCCAGCACCCAGGGTCGTGGCACTGAAGCTTTCTTT

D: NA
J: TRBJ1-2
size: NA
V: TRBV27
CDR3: CASSLSFGDSYGYTF
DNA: TGTGCCAGCAGTTTATCATTCGGGGATAGCTATGGCTACACCTTC

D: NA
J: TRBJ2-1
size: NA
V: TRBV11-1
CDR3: CASSFDSLAYNEQFF
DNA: TGTGCCAGCAGCTTTGACTCCCTGGCATACAATGAGCAGTTCTTC

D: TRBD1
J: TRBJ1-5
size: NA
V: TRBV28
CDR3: CASSLGTGFQPQHF
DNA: TGTGCCAGCAGTTTAGGGACAGGGTTTCAGCCCCAGCATTTT

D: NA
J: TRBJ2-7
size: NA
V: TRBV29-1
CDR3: CSVEVRGYEQYF
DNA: TGCAGCGTTGAAGTGAGAGGCTACGAGCAGTACTTC

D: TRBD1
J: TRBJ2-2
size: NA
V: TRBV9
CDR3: CASSSQGALGELFF
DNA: TGTGCCAGCAGCAGCCAGGGGGCTCTCGGGGAGCTGTTTTTT

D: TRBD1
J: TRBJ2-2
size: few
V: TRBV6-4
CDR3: CASRGTGDTGELFF
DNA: TGTGCCAGCAGGGGGACAGGTGACACCGGGGAGCTGTTTTTT

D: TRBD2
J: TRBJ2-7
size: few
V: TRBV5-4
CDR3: CASSLAGTYEQYF
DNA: TGTGCCAGCAGCCTAGCGGGAACCTACGAGCAGTACTTC

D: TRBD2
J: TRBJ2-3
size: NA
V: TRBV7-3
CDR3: CASSTSPGLASDTQYF
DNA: TGTGCCAGCAGTACAAGCCCGGGACTAGCATCAGATACGCAGTATTTT

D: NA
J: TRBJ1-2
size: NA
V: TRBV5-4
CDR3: CASSSGFPGLYGYTF
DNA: TGTGCCAGCAGCTCCGGTTTTCCAGGCCTCTATGGCTACACCTTC

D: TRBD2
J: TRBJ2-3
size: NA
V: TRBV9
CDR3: CASSITSAPDTQYF
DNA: TGTGCCAGCAGCATAACTAGCGCCCCCGATACGCAGTATTTT

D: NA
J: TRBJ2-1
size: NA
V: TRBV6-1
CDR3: CASSEVGDEQFF
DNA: TGTGCCAGCAGCGAAGTCGGGGATGAGCAGTTCTTC

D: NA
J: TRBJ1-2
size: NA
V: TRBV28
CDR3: CASNSGRGGYGYTF
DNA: TGTGCCAGCAACTCTGGGAGGGGGGGCTATGGCTACACCTTC

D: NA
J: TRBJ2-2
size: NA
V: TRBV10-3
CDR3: CAISTRQKMNTGELFF
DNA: TGTGCCATCAGTACAAGACAGAAGATGAACACCGGGGAGCTGTTTTTT

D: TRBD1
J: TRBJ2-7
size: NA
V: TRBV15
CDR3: CATSRDRQGNYEQYF
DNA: TGTGCCACCAGCAGAGACCGACAGGGGAACTACGAGCAGTACTTC

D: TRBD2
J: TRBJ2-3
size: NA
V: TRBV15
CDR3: CATSREKRGGTDTQYF
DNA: TGTGCCACCAGCAGGGAGAAGCGGGGAGGCACAGATACGCAGTATTTT

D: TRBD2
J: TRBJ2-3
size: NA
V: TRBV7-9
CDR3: CASSLSLASDTQYF
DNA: TGTGCCAGCAGCTTATCACTAGCGTCAGATACGCAGTATTTT

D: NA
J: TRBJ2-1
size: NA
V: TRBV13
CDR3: CASSFATGVHEQFF
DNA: TGTGCCAGCAGCTTCGCTACGGGAGTTCATGAGCAGTTCTTC

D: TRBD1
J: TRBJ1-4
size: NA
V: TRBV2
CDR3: CASSEARDSPEKLFF
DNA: TGTGCCAGCAGTGAAGCGCGGGACAGCCCGGAAAAACTGTTTTTT

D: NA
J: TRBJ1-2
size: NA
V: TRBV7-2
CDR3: CASSTPWDMNYGYTF
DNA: TGTGCCAGCAGCACACCCTGGGACATGAACTATGGCTACACCTTC

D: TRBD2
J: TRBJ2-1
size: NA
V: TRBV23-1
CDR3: CASSQASGSANEQFF
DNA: TGCGCCAGCAGTCAAGCTAGCGGGAGCGCGAATGAGCAGTTCTTC

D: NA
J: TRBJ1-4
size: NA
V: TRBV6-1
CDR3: CASSEWPGQEKLFF
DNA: TGTGCCAGCAGTGAGTGGCCTGGCCAGGAAAAACTGTTTTTT

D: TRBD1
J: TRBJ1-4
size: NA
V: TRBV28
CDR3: CASRQGAGEKLFF
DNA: TGTGCCAGCAGGCAGGGGGCGGGAGAAAAACTGTTTTTT